These T cell receptor beta chains were read from a single sample in a study of cytomegalovirus exposure and HLA in healthy donors. Profiling relied on immunoSEQ multiplex PCR, and the TCRdb table lists in-frame clones only, not all of them. Of 95,000 to 110,000 clones in the sample, nearly 80% were seen once. The sample was PBMCs. These receptors originate from a man in his 60s in good health and CMV-seropositive. Both conserved end residues are part of each CDR3. A D gene is named only where the DNA matches it firmly. Clone size is given for some rows only: seen once, a few or many times, or a class if the clone is expanded.

>TRBD2|.|15|TRBJ2-5|TRBV5-1
TGCGCCGGCAGGACTAGCGGGGGGTTCCAAGAGACCCAGTACTTC
CAGRTSGGFQETQYF
>.|once|14|TRBJ1-1|TRBV6-1
TGTGCCAGCAGTTTTACAGGCGATGGGGCTGAAGCTTTCTTT
CASSFTGDGAEAFF
>.|.|14|TRBJ1-5|TRBV6-1
TGTGCCAGCAGGACAACGGCAGGGTTCCAGCCCCAGCATTTT
CASRTTAGFQPQHF
>TRBD1|few|16|TRBJ1-4|TRBV5-5
TGTGCCAGCAGCTTGGGGGTGACAGGGGTAAAAGAAAAACTGTTTTTT
CASSLGVTGVKEKLFF
>TRBD1|.|15|TRBJ2-7|TRBV18
TGTGCCAGCTCCCCCAAAGGACAGGGGGGGTACGAGCAGTACTTC
CASSPKGQGGYEQYF
>TRBD2|.|16|TRBJ2-5|TRBV7-2
TGTGCCAGCAGCTTAGTTGGTTCGGGGGGGCAAGAGACCCAGTACTTC
CASSLVGSGGQETQYF
>.|.|14|TRBJ2-7|TRBV28
TGTGCCAGCAGTTTAGGAGGGCAGCCCTACGAGCAGTACTTC
CASSLGGQPYEQYF
>.|.|13|TRBJ1-1|TRBV10-1
TGCGCCAGCAGTGAAGGAGGCAGCACTGAAGCTTTCTTT
CASSEGGSTEAFF
>.|few|13|TRBJ1-1|TRBV21-1
TGTGCCAGCAGCAAAGAGGGGTCGCGGGAAGCTTTCTTT
CASSKEGSREAFF
>TRBD1|once|15|TRBJ2-1|TRBV5-1
TGCGCCAGCAGCTTACAGGGGTTTCAATACAATGAGCAGTTCTTC
CASSLQGFQYNEQFF
>TRBD1|once|14|TRBJ1-5|TRBV27
TGTGCCAGCAGTATTAGGGACAGAGGTCAGCCCCAGCATTTT
CASSIRDRGQPQHF
>TRBD1|.|15|TRBJ2-7|TRBV4-1
TGCGCCAGCAGCCAAGTCACTGGGACAGTCTACGAGCAGTACTTC
CASSQVTGTVYEQYF
>TRBD1|.|18|TRBJ2-2|TRBV7-6
TGTGCCAGCAGCTTAGGGCCGGGACAGGGGAAGAACACCGGGGAGCTGTTTTTT
CASSLGPGQGKNTGELFF
>TRBD2|.|15|TRBJ2-1|TRBV6-1
TGTGCCAGCCAAAATACTAGCGGGCCATACAATGAGCAGTTCTTC
CASQNTSGPYNEQFF
>TRBD1|.|16|TRBJ1-3|TRBV5-1
TGCGCCAGCAGCTTAGCTCCGGGACAGGGTCAAGGCACCATATATTTT
CASSLAPGQGQGTIYF
>.|.|14|TRBJ1-1|TRBV21-1
TGTGCCAGCACCGACAGGGGGGTGAAGACTGAAGCTTTCTTT
CASTDRGVKTEAFF
>TRBD2|.|15|TRBJ2-1|TRBV6-4
TGTGCCAGCAGTTACATAGCGGGGGGGCAGAATGAGCAGTTCTTC
CASSYIAGGQNEQFF
>.|.|15|TRBJ2-3|TRBV7-2
TGTGCCAGCAGCTTAGGCCCTCAGGGCACAGATACGCAGTATTTT
CASSLGPQGTDTQYF
>TRBD1|few|15|TRBJ1-5|TRBV5-1
TGCGCCAGCAGCCCGGGGGACAGGTTCAATCAGCCCCAGCATTTT
CASSPGDRFNQPQHF
>TRBD1|.|15|TRBJ1-5|TRBV6-5
TGTGCCAGCAGAACGGGACAGGGGAACAATCAGCCCCAGCATTTT
CASRTGQGNNQPQHF
>.|.|14|TRBJ2-1|TRBV19
TGTGCCAGTAGTGAAATAGCGGCCTACAATGAGCAGTTCTTC
CASSEIAAYNEQFF
>TRBD2|.|16|TRBJ2-3|TRBV5-1
TGCGCCAGCAGCTTGACTAGCGGGGGGGCCTTAGATACGCAGTATTTT
CASSLTSGGALDTQYF